A selection of T cell receptor beta chains follows, all from one sample in a study of T cell changes during pregnancy in multiple sclerosis. Data came from immunoSEQ multiplex PCR; TCRdb stores just in-frame clones and leaves some out. The sample holds roughly 48,000 clones, approximately 95% seen once. This specimen was CD8+ T cells from peripheral blood mononuclear cells, taken in the first trimester of pregnancy. The source is a female donor with multiple sclerosis, enrolled in a pregnancy study. Both conserved end residues are part of each CDR3. A D gene is named only where the DNA matches it firmly. Size tells how often a clone was seen (once, few, many) or the class of an expanded clone, and some rows leave it out.

abundance | j_gene | v_gene | d_gene | CDR3aa | CDR3nt
- | TRBJ1-2 | TRBV29-1 | - | CSVVDRRGGYTF | TGCAGCGTTGTTGACAGGCGTGGAGGCTACACCTTC
- | TRBJ1-5 | TRBV7-9 | TRBD1 | CASSATGGNQPQHF | TGTGCCAGCAGCGCCACAGGGGGTAATCAGCCCCAGCATTTT
- | TRBJ2-2 | TRBV7-6 | TRBD2 | CASSLTVAGATGELFF | TGTGCCAGCAGCCTAACCGTAGCGGGAGCTACCGGGGAGCTGTTTTTT
- | TRBJ1-1 | TRBV13 | - | CASSSQGNTEAFF | TGTGCCAGCAGCAGTCAGGGGAACACTGAAGCTTTCTTT
once | TRBJ2-7 | TRBV4-3 | TRBD1 | CASSPDRGPYEQYF | TGCGCCAGCAGCCCGGACAGGGGCCCCTACGAGCAGTACTTC
- | TRBJ2-1 | TRBV2 | - | CASSEERYEQFF | TGTGCCAGCAGTGAAGAGCGGTATGAGCAGTTCTTC
- | TRBJ2-3 | TRBV27 | - | CATQGPFSTDTQYF | TGTGCTACCCAGGGGCCGTTCAGCACAGATACGCAGTATTTT
- | TRBJ2-2 | TRBV6-7 | - | CASSWPGLLNTGELFF | TGTGCCAGCAGTTGGCCGGGACTCCTGAACACCGGGGAGCTGTTTTTT
- | TRBJ1-1 | TRBV28 | - | CASRLLGGAGTEAFF | TGTGCCAGCAGGCTCCTAGGGGGGGCGGGCACTGAAGCTTTCTTT
- | TRBJ2-3 | TRBV5-6 | - | CASSPAGWPDTQYF | TGTGCCAGCAGCCCGGCAGGCTGGCCAGATACGCAGTATTTT
- | TRBJ1-1 | TRBV27 | TRBD1 | CASSRAGGWNTEAFF | TGTGCCAGCAGTCGAGCAGGGGGGTGGAACACTGAAGCTTTCTTT
- | TRBJ2-7 | TRBV2 | - | CASRVSLYEQYF | TGTGCCAGCCGAGTGTCCCTCTACGAGCAGTACTTC
- | TRBJ2-3 | TRBV5-5 | TRBD2 | CASSVTSGSTDTQYF | TGTGCCAGCAGCGTAACTAGCGGGAGCACAGATACGCAGTATTTT
- | TRBJ2-7 | TRBV27 | TRBD2 | CASSLGREGYEQYF | TGTGCCAGCAGTTTAGGCAGGGAGGGGTACGAGCAGTACTTC
- | TRBJ2-5 | TRBV19 | TRBD2 | CASSWGTSRQETQYF | TGTGCCAGTAGTTGGGGGACTAGCAGACAAGAGACCCAGTACTTC
- | TRBJ2-7 | TRBV6-1 | TRBD1 | CARRRGQAHEQYF | TGTGCCAGAAGGCGAGGACAGGCCCACGAGCAGTACTTC
- | TRBJ2-2 | TRBV6-5 | - | CASSPGDGGELFF | TGTGCCAGCAGCCCAGGGGATGGCGGGGAGCTGTTTTTT
- | TRBJ1-1 | TRBV27 | - | CASSLSPTGVNTEAFF | TGTGCCAGCAGTTTATCGCCGACGGGGGTGAACACTGAAGCTTTCTTT
- | TRBJ1-1 | TRBV5-5 | - | CASSLGGTLNTEAFF | TGTGCCAGCAGCTTGGGGGGGACTCTTAACACTGAAGCTTTCTTT
- | TRBJ2-2 | TRBV5-4 | - | CASSLAEELFF | TGTGCCAGTAGTTTAGCGGAGGAGCTGTTTTTT
- | TRBJ2-3 | TRBV4-1 | - | CASSPSPDTQYF | TGCGCCAGCAGCCCGTCCCCAGATACGCAGTATTTT
- | TRBJ1-1 | TRBV14 | TRBD1 | CASSQPMDRLNTEAFF | TGTGCCAGCAGCCAACCCATGGACAGGCTGAACACTGAAGCTTTCTTT
- | TRBJ2-1 | TRBV7-9 | TRBD2 | CASSPARGSSGNHNEQFF | TGTGCCAGCAGCCCCGCCCGGGGTAGTAGCGGGAACCACAATGAGCAGTTCTTC
- | TRBJ2-7 | TRBV6-1 | TRBD1 | CASRSGQGNEQYF | TGTGCCAGCAGATCGGGACAGGGTAACGAGCAGTACTTC
once | TRBJ1-2 | TRBV27 | TRBD1 | CASKGTGDDGYTF | TGTGCCAGCAAGGGGACAGGGGACGATGGCTACACCTTC
- | TRBJ2-1 | TRBV27 | - | CASSLNLLDPSNEQFF | TGTGCCAGCAGTTTAAATCTCCTAGACCCCTCTAATGAGCAGTTCTTC
- | TRBJ2-7 | TRBV2 | TRBD2 | CASYSGRDRYEQYF | TGTGCCAGCTATAGCGGGAGGGATCGTTACGAGCAGTACTTC
- | TRBJ2-7 | TRBV27 | - | CASSYRIGSSYEQYF | TGTGCCAGCAGTTATCGTATCGGGAGCTCCTACGAGCAGTACTTC
- | TRBJ2-1 | TRBV7-8 | - | CASSLGRGEQFF | TGTGCCAGCAGCCTAGGGCGGGGAGAGCAGTTCTTC
- | TRBJ2-5 | TRBV6-1 | - | CASSEVRGNQETQYF | TGTGCAAGCAGTGAAGTCAGGGGAAACCAAGAGACCCAGTACTTC
- | TRBJ2-7 | TRBV7-8 | TRBD2 | CASSYSSGAYEQYF | TGTGCCAGCAGCTATTCTAGCGGAGCCTACGAGCAGTACTTC
- | TRBJ2-7 | TRBV28 | - | CASSTLDGTYEQYF | TGTGCCAGCAGCACGCTGGACGGGACCTACGAGCAGTACTTC
- | TRBJ2-7 | TRBV27 | - | CASSFGQTYEQYF | TGTGCCAGCAGTTTCGGACAGACCTACGAGCAGTACTTC
- | TRBJ2-3 | TRBV7-2 | TRBD2 | CASRRGTSGGTDTQYF | TGTGCCAGCCGACGGGGGACTAGCGGGGGCACAGATACGCAGTATTTT
- | TRBJ1-1 | TRBV10-1 | - | CASSDVSLCCGRAVEAFF | TGCGCCAGCAGTGATGTGTCGTTGTGTTGCGGGCGGGCAGTTGAAGCTTTCTTT
- | TRBJ2-7 | TRBV6-5 | TRBD1 | CASSPGQGAYEQYF | TGTGCCAGCAGTCCGGGACAGGGGGCATATGAGCAGTACTTC